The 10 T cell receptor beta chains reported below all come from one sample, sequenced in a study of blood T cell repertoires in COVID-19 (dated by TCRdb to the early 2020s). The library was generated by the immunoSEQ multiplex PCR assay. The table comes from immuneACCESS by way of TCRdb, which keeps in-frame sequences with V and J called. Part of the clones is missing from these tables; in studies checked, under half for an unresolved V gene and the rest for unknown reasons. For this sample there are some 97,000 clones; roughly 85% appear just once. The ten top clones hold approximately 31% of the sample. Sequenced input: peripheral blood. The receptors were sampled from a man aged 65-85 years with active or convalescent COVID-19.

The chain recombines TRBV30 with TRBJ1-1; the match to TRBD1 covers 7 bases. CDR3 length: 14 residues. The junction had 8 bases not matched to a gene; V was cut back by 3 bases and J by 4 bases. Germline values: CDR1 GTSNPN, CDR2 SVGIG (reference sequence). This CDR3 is CAWRRDSRATEAFF. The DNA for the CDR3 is TGTGCCTGGAGGAGGGACAGTCGAGCCACTGAAGCTTTCTTT.

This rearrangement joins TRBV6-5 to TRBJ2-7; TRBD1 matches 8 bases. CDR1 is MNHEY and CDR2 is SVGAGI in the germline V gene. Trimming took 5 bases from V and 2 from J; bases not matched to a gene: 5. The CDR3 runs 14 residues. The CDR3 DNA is TGTGCCAGCAGTCACAGGGGGTACCCCTACGAGCAGTACTTC. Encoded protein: CASSHRGYPYEQYF.

DNA of the CDR3: TGTGCCAGCAGCTTGTGGGGCCCCGCTAAAGAGACCCAGTACTTC. Its protein product is CASSLWGPAKETQYF. This rearrangement joins TRBV5-4 to TRBJ2-5; TRBD1 might be the D (5 bases). V was trimmed by 1 base and J by 3 bases, leaving 13 bases between them. CDR3 length: 15 residues. Germline values: CDR1 SGHNT, CDR2 YYREEE (reference sequence).

This CDR3 reads CASSWTSGGLDTQYF. The DNA of the CDR3 is TGCGCCAGCAGCTGGACTAGCGGGGGCTTAGATACGCAGTATTTT. V usage is TRBV5-1 and J usage is TRBJ2-3; 13 nucleotides agree with TRBD2. CDR3 length equals 15 residues. Losses at the gene ends were 3 bases for V and 5 bases for J; bases not matched to a gene: 3. Germline loops: CDR1 SGHRS, CDR2 YFSETQ.

CDR3 DNA sequence: TGCGCCAGCAGCCAACCGGGACAGGGGGCCTACGAGCAGTACTTC. Its translation is CASSQPGQGAYEQYF. The chain combines TRBV5-1 with TRBJ2-7; 11 bases map to TRBD1. The CDR3 runs to 15 residues. The germline V gene encodes CDR1 SGHRS and CDR2 YFSETQ. V lost 4 bases, J lost 2 bases, and 5 bases stayed unmatched.

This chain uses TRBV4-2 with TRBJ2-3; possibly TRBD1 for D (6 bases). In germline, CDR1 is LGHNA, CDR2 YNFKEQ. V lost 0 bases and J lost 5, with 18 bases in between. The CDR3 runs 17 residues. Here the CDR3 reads CASSQEQETGPGDTQYF. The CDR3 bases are TGTGCCAGCAGCCAAGAACAAGAAACAGGGCCGGGAGATACGCAGTATTTT.

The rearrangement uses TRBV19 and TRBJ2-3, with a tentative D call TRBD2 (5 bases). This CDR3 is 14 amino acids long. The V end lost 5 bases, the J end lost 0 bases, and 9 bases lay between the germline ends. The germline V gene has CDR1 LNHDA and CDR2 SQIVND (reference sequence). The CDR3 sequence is CASSGRTSTDTQYF. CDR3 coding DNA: TGTGCCAGTAGTGGACGGACTAGCACAGATACGCAGTATTTT.

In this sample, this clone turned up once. The CDR3 DNA reads as TGTGCCACCAGTGATTTGCAGCCTAGCGGGGGACTAGATACGCAGTATTTT. Its protein is CATSDLQPSGGLDTQYF. V is TRBV24-1 and J is TRBJ2-3; 10 nucleotides agree with TRBD2. This CDR3 comprises 17 residues. Per the germline V gene, CDR1 is KGHDR and CDR2 is SFDVKD. V lost 0 bases and J lost 5; bases outside the gene matches: 7.

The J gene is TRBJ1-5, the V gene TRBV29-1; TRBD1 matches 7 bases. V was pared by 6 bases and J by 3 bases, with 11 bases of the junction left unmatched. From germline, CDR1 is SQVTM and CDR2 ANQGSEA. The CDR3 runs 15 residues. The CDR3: CSVQQGGGDNQPQHF. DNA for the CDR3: TGCAGCGTCCAACAAGGAGGGGGCGACAATCAGCCCCAGCATTTT.

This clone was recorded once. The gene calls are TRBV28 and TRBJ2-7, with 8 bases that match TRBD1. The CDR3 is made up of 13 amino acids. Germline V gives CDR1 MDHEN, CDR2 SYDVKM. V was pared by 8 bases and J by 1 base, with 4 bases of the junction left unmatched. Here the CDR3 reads CASRDRNSYEQYF. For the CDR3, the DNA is TGTGCCAGCCGGGACAGGAATTCCTACGAGCAGTACTTC.